These 20 T cell receptor beta chains came from one sample sequenced in a study of response to subunit inactivated influenza vaccine. Each CDR3 protein is one row after TCRdb ran MiXCR on the RT-PCR reads. The table includes around 160,000 distinct CDR3 sequences, approximately 11% detected once. The sequences come from non-naive T cells sorted from PBMCs, collected around seven weeks after vaccination. The receptors stem from a man aged 45-60 years who received an inactivated influenza vaccine.

The chain couples TRBV24-1 to TRBJ2-3; 8 bases are a match to TRBD2. The CDR3 spans 16 residues. The ends lost 4 bases at V and 1 base at J; junction bases unmatched: 6. CDR1 KGHDR and CDR2 SFDVKD come from the germline V gene. The CDR3 is CATSDSGTRGTDTQYF. The CDR3 DNA sequence: TGTGCCACCAGTGACTCCGGGACTAGAGGCACAGATACGCAGTATTTT.

This clonotype has at least ten counts. V is TRBV5-1 and J is TRBJ2-1; tentative D call: TRBD2 (7 bases). The germline V gene encodes CDR1 SGHRS and CDR2 YFSETQ. The CDR3 consists of 14 residues. V dropped 4 bases and J dropped 4 bases, with 12 bases sitting between them. Written as DNA, the CDR3 is TGCGCCAGCAGCGCGGGGGCGAATTACAATGAGCAGTTCTTC. It specifies CASSAGANYNEQFF.

DNA for the CDR3: TGTGCTAGTCGACCCCCGGGACGTAATGAGCAGTTCTTC. Translated: CASRPPGRNEQFF. The chain employs TRBV12-5 and TRBJ2-1, with D perhaps being TRBD1 or TRBD2 (5 bases each). Looked up from germline, CDR1 is LGHNT and CDR2 is FRNRAP. The CDR3 consists of 13 residues. The V gene lost 8 bases and the J gene lost 7 bases, with 15 bases spanning the gap.

This clonotype came up many times. V gene TRBV12-3 or TRBV12-4 combines with J gene TRBJ1-2; maybe TRBD1 (6 bases). Trimming left V 2 bases short and J 8 bases short, with 12 bases between. The CDR3 loop spans 13 amino acids. The CDR3 DNA sequence: TGTGCCAGCAGTTTAACAGGGTCGGAAGGCTACACCTTC. It encodes CASSLTGSEGYTF.

This clonotype was detected ten times or more. This chain connects TRBV7-9 to TRBJ1-4; perhaps TRBD1 as D (5 bases). Germline lookup yields CDR1 SEHNR and CDR2 FQNEAQ (reference sequence). V was pared by 5 bases and J by 7 bases, with 17 bases between. The CDR3 totals 15 residues. CDR3 sequence: CASSPAGARGEKLFF. The CDR3 DNA reads as TGTGCCAGCAGCCCCGCCGGGGCGCGGGGTGAAAAACTGTTTTTT.

The table lists this clonotype with a few counts. The gene calls are TRBV5-6 and TRBJ2-6; 9 bases fit TRBD1. CDR3 length: 17 residues. V was clipped by 3 bases and J by 0 bases; unmatched bases: 4. Germline V gene data show CDR1 as SGHDT and CDR2 as YYEEEE. The CDR3 sequence is CASSWDRVSSGANVLTF. The CDR3 nucleotides are TGTGCCAGCAGCTGGGACAGGGTTAGCTCTGGGGCCAACGTCCTGACTTTC.

This clonotype was detected only a few times. The chain couples TRBV27 to TRBJ2-2; 9 positions match TRBD1. CDR1 is MNHEY and CDR2 is SMNVEV in the germline V gene (reference sequence). The CDR3 sequence is 19 residues long. The V segment lost 0 bases and the J segment 5 bases; nucleotides outside the gene matches: 13. The CDR3 DNA follows: TGTGCCAGCAGTTTATCCGCGCCTTACGGGACAGGGTTGACCGGGGAGCTGTTTTTT. It yields the protein CASSLSAPYGTGLTGELFF.

At least ten counts were recorded for this clonotype. The V call is TRBV12-3 or TRBV12-4, the J call TRBJ2-7; either TRBD1 or TRBD2 may fit D (6 bases each). This CDR3 comprises 15 residues. Trimming took 2 bases from V and 5 from J, leaving 16 bases between them. The CDR3 sequence: CASSLMGGRVDEQYF. The CDR3 nucleotides read TGTGCCAGCAGTTTAATGGGGGGCAGGGTTGACGAGCAGTACTTC.

DNA of the CDR3: TGTGCCAGCAGCTTTGACATTAGAGGGGAGACCCAGTACTTC. Amino acid sequence: CASSFDIRGETQYF. The chain joins TRBV7-9 to TRBJ2-5; tentative D call: TRBD2 (5 bases). The CDR3 extends over 14 amino acids. V was pared by 3 bases and J by 5 bases, with 13 bases between. Germline V gene sequence: CDR1 SEHNR, CDR2 FQNEAQ (reference sequence). The full variable domain, in which reference TRBV7-9 and TRBJ2-5 provide the parts outside the CDR3, is DTGVSQNPRHKITKRGQNVTFRCDPISEHNRLYWYRQTLGQGPEFLTYFQNEAQLEKSRLLSDRFSAERPKGSFSTLEIQRTEQGDSAMYLCASSFDIRGETQYFGPGTRLLVL.

The V gene is TRBV4-1, the J gene TRBJ1-2, with D perhaps TRBD1 (6 bases). The CDR3 spans 16 residues. Germline V gene lookup returns CDR1 MGHRA and CDR2 YSYEKL. Trimming stripped 1 base from V and 2 bases from J, with 14 bases between. CDR3 region: CASSQGGGRGNYGYTF. The CDR3 DNA follows: TGCGCCAGCAGCCAAGGGGGGGGGCGTGGGAACTATGGCTACACCTTC.

The table lists this clonotype with a few counts. This chain uses TRBV12-3 or TRBV12-4 with TRBJ2-2; tentatively, D is TRBD2 (6 bases). The CDR3 is 15 residues long. V lost 3 bases and J 5 bases, leaving 13 bases between the germline ends. The CDR3 protein is CASSFGGERTGELFF. The CDR3 DNA sequence: TGTGCCAGCAGTTTCGGGGGTGAAAGGACCGGGGAGCTGTTTTTT.

This clonotype was counted only a few times. The chain carries TRBV7-6 and TRBJ2-7, with D possibly TRBD1 on 7 matching bases. The V end lost 1 base, the J end lost 0 bases, and 16 bases lay between the germline ends. Germline CDR1 reads SGHVS; CDR2 reads FNYEAQ. CDR3 length equals 17 residues. The CDR3 DNA follows: TGTGCCAGCAGCTTAGGGGGGGACAGAAGGAGCTCCTACGAGCAGTACTTC. This codes for CASSLGGDRRSSYEQYF.

The rearrangement joins TRBV20-1 to TRBJ2-7; 10 nucleotides agree with TRBD2. V lost 3 bases, J lost 0 bases, and 2 bases stayed unmatched. Germline assignment: CDR1 DFQATT and CDR2 SNEGSKA (reference sequence). The CDR3 consists of 14 residues. The CDR3 loop is CSARTSGYSYEQYF. CDR3 coding DNA: TGCAGTGCTAGGACTAGCGGGTACTCCTACGAGCAGTACTTC.

There are many counts of this clonotype. This chain connects TRBV20-1 to TRBJ2-2; D not certain. The V end lost 4 bases, the J end lost 6 bases, and 12 bases lay between the germline ends. The CDR3 length is 13 residues. CDR1 and CDR2 from the germline V gene are DFQATT and SNEGSKA (reference sequence). The CDR3 is CSANQVNAGELFF. The CDR3 coding sequence is TGCAGTGCTAACCAAGTAAACGCCGGGGAGCTGTTTTTT.

This clonotype qualifies as medium-sized. The rearrangement uses TRBV7-2 and TRBJ2-3; TRBD2 agrees at 12 bases. CDR1 SGHTA and CDR2 FQGNSA come from the germline V gene. J lost 1 base, V lost 3 bases, and 8 bases had no gene match. CDR3 length: 18 amino acids. CDR3 sequence reads: CASSLSLAGGRGTDTQYF. In DNA form, the CDR3 reads TGTGCCAGCAGCTTGTCGCTAGCGGGGGGGCGTGGCACAGATACGCAGTATTTT.

The chain joins TRBV28 to TRBJ2-7; unclear D gene. The CDR3 is made up of 12 amino acids. Germline V gives CDR1 MDHEN, CDR2 SYDVKM. Trimming stripped 3 bases from V and 3 bases from J, with 6 bases between. CDR3 loop: CASSFRNYEQYF. The CDR3 nucleotides read TGTGCCAGCAGTTTTAGGAACTACGAGCAGTACTTC.

As regards this clonotype: The conserved phenylalanine or tryptophan normally closing the CDR3 is absent here, so this likely arose from a read error. The chain joins TRBV5-1 to TRBJ1-1; TRBD1 might be the D (5 bases). With 0 bases removed from V and 2 bases from J, the gap between germline ends came to 17 bases. The CDR3 sequence is 17 residues long. Germline values: CDR1 SGHRS, CDR2 YFSETQ. For the CDR3, the DNA is TGCGCCAGCAGCTTGGCCAGGAATTCTAGGGGAAACACTGAAGCTTTCTCT. Translation gives CASSLARNSRGNTEAFS.

The V gene is TRBV15, the J gene TRBJ1-6; D not resolved. The germline V and J ends were trimmed by 0 bases and 3 bases, with 6 bases remaining between them. Germline V lookup: CDR1 LNHNV, CDR2 YYDKDF (reference sequence). This CDR3 has 15 residues. The DNA of the CDR3 is TGTGCCACCAGCAGAGATAAGGGCTATAATTCACCCCTCCACTTT. Its protein is CATSRDKGYNSPLHF.

Many counts were recorded for this clonotype. The chain uses TRBV6-2 or TRBV6-3 and TRBJ2-7; the match to TRBD2 covers 12 bases. The germline V gene encodes CDR1 MNHEY and CDR2 SVGEGT. Trimming removed 5 bases from V and 4 bases from J; junction bases left unmatched: 3. The CDR3 contains 14 residues. The CDR3 loop reads CASSRGLAGYEQYF. DNA for the CDR3: TGTGCCAGCAGTCGGGGACTAGCGGGTTACGAGCAGTACTTC.

This clonotype was seen a handful of times. V and J are TRBV7-2 and TRBJ2-7; 8 nucleotides line up with TRBD1. The junction had 4 bases not matched to a gene; V was cut back by 3 bases and J by 0 bases. The CDR3 spans 15 residues. Germline V lookup: CDR1 SGHTA, CDR2 FQGNSA. The CDR3 here is CASSFTGGPSYEQYF. The CDR3 DNA sequence: TGTGCCAGCAGCTTTACAGGGGGTCCCTCCTACGAGCAGTACTTC.